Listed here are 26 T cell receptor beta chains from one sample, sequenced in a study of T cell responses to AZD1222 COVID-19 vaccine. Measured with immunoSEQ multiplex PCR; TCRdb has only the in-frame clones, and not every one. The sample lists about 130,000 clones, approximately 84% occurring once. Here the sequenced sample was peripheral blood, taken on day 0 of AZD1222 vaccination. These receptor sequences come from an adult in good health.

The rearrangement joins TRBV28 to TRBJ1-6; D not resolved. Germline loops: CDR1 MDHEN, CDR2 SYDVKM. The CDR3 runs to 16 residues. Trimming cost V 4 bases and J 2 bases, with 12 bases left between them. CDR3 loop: CASSSARRAYNSPLHF. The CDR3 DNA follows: TGTGCCAGCAGTTCGGCCAGGCGGGCCTATAATTCACCCCTCCACTTT.

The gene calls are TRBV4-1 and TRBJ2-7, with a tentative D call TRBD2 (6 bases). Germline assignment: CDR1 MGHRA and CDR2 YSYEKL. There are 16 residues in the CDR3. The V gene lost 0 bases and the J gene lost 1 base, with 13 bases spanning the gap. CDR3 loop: CASSQDLTSRSYEQYF. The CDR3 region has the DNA TGCGCCAGCAGCCAAGATCTAACTAGCCGGTCCTACGAGCAGTACTTC.

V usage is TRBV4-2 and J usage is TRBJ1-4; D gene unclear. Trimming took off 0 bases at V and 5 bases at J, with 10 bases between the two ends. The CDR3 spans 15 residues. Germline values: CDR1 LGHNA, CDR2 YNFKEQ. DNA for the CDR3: TGTGCCAGCAGCCAAGAATCGGGAACGAATGAAAAACTGTTTTTT. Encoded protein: CASSQESGTNEKLFF.

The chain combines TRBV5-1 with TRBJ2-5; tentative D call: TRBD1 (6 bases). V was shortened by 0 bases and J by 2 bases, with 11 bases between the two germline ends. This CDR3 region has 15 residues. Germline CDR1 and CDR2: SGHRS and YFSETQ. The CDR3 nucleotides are TGCGCCAGCAGCTTGGCACAGGGCCTACAAGAGACCCAGTACTTC. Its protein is CASSLAQGLQETQYF.

In nucleotides, the CDR3 is TGTGCCAGCAGTTACCCCGGCCGGGTGATCTTGGGCTACACCTTC. It codes for CASSYPGRVILGYTF. V is TRBV6-2 or TRBV6-3 and J is TRBJ1-2; D is uncertain. Between the trimmed V and J ends, which lost 2 bases and 8 bases, there was a span of 18 bases. There are 15 residues in the CDR3. Germline loops: CDR1 MNHEY, CDR2 SVGEGT.

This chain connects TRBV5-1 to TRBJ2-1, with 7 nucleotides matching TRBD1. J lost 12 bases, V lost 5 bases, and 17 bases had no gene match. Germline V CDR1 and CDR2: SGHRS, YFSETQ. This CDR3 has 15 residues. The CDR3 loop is CASRQVEQGSFVQFF. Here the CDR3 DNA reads TGCGCCAGCAGACAGGTGGAACAGGGGTCCTTTGTGCAGTTCTTC.

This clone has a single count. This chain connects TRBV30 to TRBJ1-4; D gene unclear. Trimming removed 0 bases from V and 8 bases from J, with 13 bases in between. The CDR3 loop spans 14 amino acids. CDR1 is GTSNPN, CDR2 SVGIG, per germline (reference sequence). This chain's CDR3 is CAWSVRSKGEKLFF. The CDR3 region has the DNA TGTGCCTGGAGTGTAAGGAGTAAAGGGGAAAAACTGTTTTTT.

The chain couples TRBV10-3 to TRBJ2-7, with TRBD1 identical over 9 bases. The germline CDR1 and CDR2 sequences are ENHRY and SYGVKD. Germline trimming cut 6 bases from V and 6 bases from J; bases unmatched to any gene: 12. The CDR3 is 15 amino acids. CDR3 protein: CAIRGTGTDLAEQYF. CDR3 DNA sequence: TGTGCCATCAGGGGGACAGGGACGGACCTGGCCGAGCAGTACTTC.

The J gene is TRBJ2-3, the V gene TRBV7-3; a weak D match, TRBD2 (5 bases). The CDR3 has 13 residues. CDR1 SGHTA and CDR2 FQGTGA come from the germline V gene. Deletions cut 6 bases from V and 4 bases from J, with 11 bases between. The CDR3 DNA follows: TGTGCCAGCAGTCTCCGGGGATCAGATACGCAGTATTTT. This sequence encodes CASSLRGSDTQYF.

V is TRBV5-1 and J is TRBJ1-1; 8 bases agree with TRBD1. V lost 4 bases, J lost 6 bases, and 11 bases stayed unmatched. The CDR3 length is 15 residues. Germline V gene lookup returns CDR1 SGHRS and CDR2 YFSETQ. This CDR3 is CASSPATGELAEAFF. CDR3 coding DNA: TGCGCCAGCAGCCCGGCGACAGGGGAGCTCGCTGAAGCTTTCTTT.

The CDR3 DNA sequence: TGTGCCAGCAGTCCACGAAAGGAGACAGGGTATAGCAATCAGCCCCAGCATTTT. Translation gives CASSPRKETGYSNQPQHF. V gene TRBV27 combines with J gene TRBJ1-5; the match to TRBD1 covers 7 bases. This CDR3 has 18 residues. Germline lookup yields CDR1 MNHEY and CDR2 SMNVEV (reference sequence). V lost 5 bases to trimming and J lost 0 bases; unmatched junction nucleotides: 13.

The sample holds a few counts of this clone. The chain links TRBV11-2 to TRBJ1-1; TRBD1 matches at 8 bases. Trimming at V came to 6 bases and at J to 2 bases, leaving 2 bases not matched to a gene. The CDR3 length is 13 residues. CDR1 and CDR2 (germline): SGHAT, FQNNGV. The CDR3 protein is CASSGQGNTEAFF. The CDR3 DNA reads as TGTGCCAGCAGTGGACAGGGAAACACTGAAGCTTTCTTT. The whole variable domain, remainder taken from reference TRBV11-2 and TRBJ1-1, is EAGVAQSPRYKIIEKRQSVAFWCNPISGHATLYWYQQILGQGPKLLIQFQNNGVVDDSQLPKDRFSAERLKGVDSTLKIQPAKLEDSAVYLCASSGQGNTEAFFGQGTRLTVV.

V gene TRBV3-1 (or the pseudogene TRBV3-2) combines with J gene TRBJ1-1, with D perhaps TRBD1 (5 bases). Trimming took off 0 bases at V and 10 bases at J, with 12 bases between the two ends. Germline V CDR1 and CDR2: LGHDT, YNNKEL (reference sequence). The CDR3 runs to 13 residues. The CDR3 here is CASSQDSTVRAFF. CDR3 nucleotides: TGTGCCAGCAGCCAAGATTCGACAGTGAGAGCTTTCTTT.

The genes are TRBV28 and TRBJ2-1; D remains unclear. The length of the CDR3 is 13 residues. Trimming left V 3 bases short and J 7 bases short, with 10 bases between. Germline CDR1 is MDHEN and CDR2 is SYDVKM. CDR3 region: CASSFRSRNEQFF. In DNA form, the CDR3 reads TGTGCCAGCAGTTTTCGCTCTCGAAATGAGCAGTTCTTC.

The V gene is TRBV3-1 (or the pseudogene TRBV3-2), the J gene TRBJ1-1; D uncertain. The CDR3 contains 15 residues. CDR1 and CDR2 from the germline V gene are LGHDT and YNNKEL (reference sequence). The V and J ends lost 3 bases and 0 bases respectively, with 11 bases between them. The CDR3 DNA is TGTGCCAGCAGCCATCGGGTAAAATTGAACACTGAAGCTTTCTTT. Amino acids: CASSHRVKLNTEAFF.

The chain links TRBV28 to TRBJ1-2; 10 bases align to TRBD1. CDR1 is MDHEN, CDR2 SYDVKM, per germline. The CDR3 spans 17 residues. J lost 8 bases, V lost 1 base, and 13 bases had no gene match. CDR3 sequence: CASSLFGRQGALSGYTF. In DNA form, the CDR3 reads TGTGCCAGCAGTTTATTCGGACGACAGGGGGCGCTTTCCGGCTACACCTTC.

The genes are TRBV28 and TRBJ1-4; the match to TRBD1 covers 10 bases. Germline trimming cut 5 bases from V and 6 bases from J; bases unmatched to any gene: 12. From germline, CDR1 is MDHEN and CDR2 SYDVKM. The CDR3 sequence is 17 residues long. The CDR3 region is CASSPTGQGSKDEKLFF. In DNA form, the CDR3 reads TGTGCCAGCAGTCCCACGGGACAGGGGAGTAAAGATGAAAAACTGTTTTTT.

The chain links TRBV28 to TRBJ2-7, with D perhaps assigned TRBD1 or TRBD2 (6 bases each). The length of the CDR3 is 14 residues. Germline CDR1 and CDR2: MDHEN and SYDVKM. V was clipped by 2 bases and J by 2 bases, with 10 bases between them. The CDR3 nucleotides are TGTGCCAGCAGTTTAGTTGGGGGGCCCTACGAGCAGTACTTC. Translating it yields CASSLVGGPYEQYF.

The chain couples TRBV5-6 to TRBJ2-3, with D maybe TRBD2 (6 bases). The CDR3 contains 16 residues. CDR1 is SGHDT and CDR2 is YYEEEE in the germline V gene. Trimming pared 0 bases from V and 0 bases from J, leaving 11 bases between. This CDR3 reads CASSLGGAGSTDTQYF. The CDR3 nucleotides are TGTGCCAGCAGCTTGGGAGGGGCGGGGAGCACAGATACGCAGTATTTT.

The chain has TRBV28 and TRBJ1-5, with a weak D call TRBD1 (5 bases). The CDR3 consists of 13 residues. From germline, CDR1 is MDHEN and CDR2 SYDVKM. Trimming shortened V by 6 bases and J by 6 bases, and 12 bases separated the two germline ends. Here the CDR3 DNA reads TGTGCCAGCAGGCAGGGATTTGGTCAGCCCCAGCATTTT. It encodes CASRQGFGQPQHF.

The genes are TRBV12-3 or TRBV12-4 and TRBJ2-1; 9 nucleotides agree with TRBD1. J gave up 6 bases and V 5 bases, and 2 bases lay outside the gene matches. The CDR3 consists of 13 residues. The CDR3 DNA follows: TGTGCCAGCAGTCGACAGGGGGGCAATGAGCAGTTCTTC. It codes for CASSRQGGNEQFF.

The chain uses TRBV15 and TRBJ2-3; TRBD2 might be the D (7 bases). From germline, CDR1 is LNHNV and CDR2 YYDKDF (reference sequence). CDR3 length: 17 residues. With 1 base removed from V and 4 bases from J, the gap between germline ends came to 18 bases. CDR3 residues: CATSRGLSGGRADTQYF. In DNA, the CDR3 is TGTGCCACCAGCAGAGGGCTTTCCGGGGGGCGCGCAGATACGCAGTATTTT.

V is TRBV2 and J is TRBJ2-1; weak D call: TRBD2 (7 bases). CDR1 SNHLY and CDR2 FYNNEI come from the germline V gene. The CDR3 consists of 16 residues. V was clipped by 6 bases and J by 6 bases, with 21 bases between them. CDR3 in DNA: TGTGCCAGCAGCCCCCTCGTAATGGGGGGGGCCAATGAGCAGTTCTTC. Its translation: CASSPLVMGGANEQFF.

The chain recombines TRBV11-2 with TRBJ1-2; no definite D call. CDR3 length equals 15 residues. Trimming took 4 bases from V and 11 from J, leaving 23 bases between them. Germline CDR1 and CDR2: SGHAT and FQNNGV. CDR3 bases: TGTGCCAGCAGCTCCCTAAACCTCCGACGCAGTGGGTACACCTTC. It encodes CASSSLNLRRSGYTF.

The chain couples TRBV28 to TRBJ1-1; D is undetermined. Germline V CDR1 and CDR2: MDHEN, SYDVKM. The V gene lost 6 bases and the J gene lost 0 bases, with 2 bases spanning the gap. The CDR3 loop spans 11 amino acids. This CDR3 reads CASRMNTEAFF. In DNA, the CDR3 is TGTGCCAGCAGGATGAACACTGAAGCTTTCTTT.

CDR3 DNA: TGTGCCACCCAGGAAGGATACGAGCAGTACTTC. It translates to CATQEGYEQYF. The J gene is TRBJ2-7, the V gene TRBV27; D is unresolved. V lost 10 bases, J lost 4 bases, and 11 bases lay in between. Germline CDR1 and CDR2: MNHEY and SMNVEV (reference sequence). The CDR3 length is 11 residues.